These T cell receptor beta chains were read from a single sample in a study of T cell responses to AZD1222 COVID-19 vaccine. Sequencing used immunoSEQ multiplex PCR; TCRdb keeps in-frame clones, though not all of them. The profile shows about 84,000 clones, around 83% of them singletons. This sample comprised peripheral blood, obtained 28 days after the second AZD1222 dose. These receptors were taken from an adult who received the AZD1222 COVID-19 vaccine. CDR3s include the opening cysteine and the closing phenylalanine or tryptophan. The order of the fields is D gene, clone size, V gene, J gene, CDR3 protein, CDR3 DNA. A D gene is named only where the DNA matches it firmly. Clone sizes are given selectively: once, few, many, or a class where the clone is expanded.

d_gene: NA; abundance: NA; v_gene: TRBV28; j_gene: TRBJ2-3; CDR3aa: CASSPAPTLSTDTQYF; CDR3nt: TGTGCCAGCAGTCCCGCGCCGACCCTAAGCACAGATACGCAGTATTTT
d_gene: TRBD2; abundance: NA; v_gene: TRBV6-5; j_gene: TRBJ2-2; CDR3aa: CASRGTSGGIGELFF; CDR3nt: TGTGCCAGCCGGGGGACTAGCGGGGGGATCGGGGAGCTGTTTTTT
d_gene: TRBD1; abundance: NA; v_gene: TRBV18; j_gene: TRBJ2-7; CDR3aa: CASSRPAGQGSDEQYF; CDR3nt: TGTGCCAGCTCACGCCCTGCGGGACAGGGGAGCGACGAGCAGTACTTC
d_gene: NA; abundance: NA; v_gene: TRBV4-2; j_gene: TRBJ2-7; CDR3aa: CASSQGGRNYEQYF; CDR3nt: TGTGCCAGCAGCCAAGGTGGCAGAAACTACGAGCAGTACTTC
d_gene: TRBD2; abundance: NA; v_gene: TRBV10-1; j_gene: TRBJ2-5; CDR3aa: CASSRSGTTGETQYF; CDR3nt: TGCGCCAGCAGTAGATCCGGGACTACGGGGGAGACCCAGTACTTC
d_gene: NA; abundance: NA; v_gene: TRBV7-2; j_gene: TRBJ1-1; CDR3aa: CASSLTGFTEAFF; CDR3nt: TGTGCCAGCAGCCTCACAGGGTTCACTGAAGCTTTCTTT
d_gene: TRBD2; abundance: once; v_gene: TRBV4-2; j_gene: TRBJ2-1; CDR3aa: CASSPGVAGTSSYNEQFF; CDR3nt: TGTGCCAGCAGCCCCGGGGTAGCGGGAACCAGCTCCTACAATGAGCAGTTCTTC
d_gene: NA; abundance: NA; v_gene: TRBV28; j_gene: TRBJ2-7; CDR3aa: CASSFKGKSYEQYF; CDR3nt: TGTGCCAGCAGTTTTAAGGGGAAATCCTACGAGCAGTACTTC
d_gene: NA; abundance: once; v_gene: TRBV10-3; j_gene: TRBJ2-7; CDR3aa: CAISAVTNRGGSYF; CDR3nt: TGTGCCATCAGCGCGGTGACCAACAGGGGAGGATCGTACTTC
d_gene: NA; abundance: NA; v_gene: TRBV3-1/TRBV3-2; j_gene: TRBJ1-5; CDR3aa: CASSQDSNQPQHF; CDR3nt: TGTGCCAGCAGCCAAGATAGCAATCAGCCCCAGCATTTT
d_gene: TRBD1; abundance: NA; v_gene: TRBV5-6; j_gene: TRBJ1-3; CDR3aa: CASTIDRGSGNTIYF; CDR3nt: TGTGCCAGCACCATCGACAGGGGATCGGGAAACACCATATATTTT
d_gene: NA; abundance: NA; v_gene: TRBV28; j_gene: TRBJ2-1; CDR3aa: CASSFSEGLNEQFF; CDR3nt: TGTGCCAGCAGTTTTTCAGAGGGGTTAAATGAGCAGTTCTTC
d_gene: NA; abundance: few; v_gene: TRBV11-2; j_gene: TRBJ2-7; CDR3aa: CASSQYGGREEQYF; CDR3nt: TGTGCCAGCAGCCAGTACGGGGGCCGGGAGGAGCAGTACTTC
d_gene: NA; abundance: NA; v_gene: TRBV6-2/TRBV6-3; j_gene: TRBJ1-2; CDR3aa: CASSARVGGYTF; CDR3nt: TGTGCCAGCAGCGCGAGGGTCGGGGGCTACACCTTC
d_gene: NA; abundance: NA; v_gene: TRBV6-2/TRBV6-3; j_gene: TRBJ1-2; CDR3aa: CASSYPTSGGRYGYTF; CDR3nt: TGTGCCAGCAGTTACCCAACTTCCGGGGGAAGGTATGGCTACACCTTC